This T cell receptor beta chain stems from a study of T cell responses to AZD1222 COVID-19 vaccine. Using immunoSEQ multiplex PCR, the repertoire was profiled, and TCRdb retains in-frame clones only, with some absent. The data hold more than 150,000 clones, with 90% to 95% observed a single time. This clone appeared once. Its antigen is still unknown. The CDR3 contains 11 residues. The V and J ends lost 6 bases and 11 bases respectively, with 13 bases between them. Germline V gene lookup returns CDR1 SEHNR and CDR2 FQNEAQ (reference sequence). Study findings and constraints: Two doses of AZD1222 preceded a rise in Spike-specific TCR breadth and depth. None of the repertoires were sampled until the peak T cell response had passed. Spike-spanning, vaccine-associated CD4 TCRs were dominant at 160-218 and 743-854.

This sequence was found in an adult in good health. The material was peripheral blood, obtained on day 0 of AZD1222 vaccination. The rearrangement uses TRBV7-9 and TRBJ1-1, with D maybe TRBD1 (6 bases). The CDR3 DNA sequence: TGTGCCAGCAGTCAGGGGTTAGAGGCTTTCTTT. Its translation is CASSQGLEAFF.